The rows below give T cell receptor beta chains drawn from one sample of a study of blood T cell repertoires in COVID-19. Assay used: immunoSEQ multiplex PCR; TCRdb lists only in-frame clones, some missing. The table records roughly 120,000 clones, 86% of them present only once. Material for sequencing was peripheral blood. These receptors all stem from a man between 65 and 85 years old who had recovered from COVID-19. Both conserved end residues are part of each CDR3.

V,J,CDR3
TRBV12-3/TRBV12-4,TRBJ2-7,CASSLGTIYEQYF
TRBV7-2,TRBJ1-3,CASSFDRVGNTIYF
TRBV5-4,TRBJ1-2,CASSLTNHGVNTF
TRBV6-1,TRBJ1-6,CASSELRDSPLHF
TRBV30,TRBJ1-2,CAWLAVLFVYTF
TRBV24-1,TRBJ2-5,CATSDPGQGRETQYF
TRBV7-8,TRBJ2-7,CASSLASGLYEQYF
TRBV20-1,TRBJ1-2,CSARGQGGYTF
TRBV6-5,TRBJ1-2,CASRPSGQGPGYTF
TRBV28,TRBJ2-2,CASSPGGTNTGELFF
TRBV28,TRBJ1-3,CASSLYAGQGAGNTIYF
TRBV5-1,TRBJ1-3,CASSLQESNTIYF
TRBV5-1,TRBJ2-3,CASKLRGDTQYF
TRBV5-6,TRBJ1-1,CASSPDRGAEAFF
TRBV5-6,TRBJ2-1,CASSQGPLAGGRILHEQFF
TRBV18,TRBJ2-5,CASSPAGQKETQYF
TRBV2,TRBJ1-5,CASNPGQGNQPQHF
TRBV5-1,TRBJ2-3,CASSSRTSGDTDTQYF
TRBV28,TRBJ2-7,CASHRGGSYEQYF
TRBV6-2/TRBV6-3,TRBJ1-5,CASSPWGATGTANQPQHF
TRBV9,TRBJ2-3,CASSASLDSPTWTDTQYF
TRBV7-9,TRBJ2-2,CASSLGHLQATGELFF
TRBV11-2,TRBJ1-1,CASRDRDLNTEAFF
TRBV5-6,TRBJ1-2,CASSLPGFYGYTF